This T cell receptor beta chain originates from a study of Ad26.COV2.S vaccination and SARS-CoV-2 variants. Treatment reported: 15 to 20 received Ad26.COV2.S at low or high dose, single or two shots; several received placebo; per-sample allocation not given. Samples were taken on day 63 after the first vaccine or placebo injection. Ad26 vector vaccine expressed Wuhan-strain SARS-CoV-2 spike. V was cut by 5 bases and J by 2 bases, with 16 bases left in between. CDR1 and CDR2 (germline): LNHDA, SQIVND (reference sequence). This CDR3 has 15 amino acids. Method: immunoSEQ multiplex PCR; TCRdb's copy keeps in-frame clones and lacks some. Found here are about 350,000 clones, about nine tenths of them singletons; the top ten hold 6.4%.

Sequenced here: peripheral blood, sampled in a trial of Ad26.COV2.S vaccine versus placebo. The gene calls are TRBV19 and TRBJ2-7, with D possibly being TRBD1 (5 bases). The sequence derives from a person between 18 and 59 years old who received the Ad26.COV2.S COVID-19 vaccine or a placebo. The CDR3 coding sequence is TGTGCCAGTAGTCCGACGTGGACAAATACCTACGAGCAGTACTTC. Its protein product is CASSPTWTNTYEQYF.